A selection of T cell receptor beta chains follows, all from one sample in a study of T cell repertoires in cytomegalovirus infection. Each CDR3 protein is one row after TCRdb ran MiXCR on the reads. The table shows about 180,000 distinct CDR3 sequences, with about 15% occurring only once. Sequenced material: PBMCs. All receptors come from a human donor in good health (CMV status not recorded). Some clones in this sample may be carry-over from other donors' samples. Both conserved end residues are part of each CDR3. The order of the fields is J gene, V gene, D gene, clone size, CDR3 DNA, CDR3 protein. D genes are given only for firm matches. Rows give clone size only sometimes, using once, few, many, or a class for an expanded clone.

j_call: TRBJ2-5
v_call: TRBV7-7
d_call: NA
clone_size: NA
cdr3_nt: TGTGCCAGCAGCCGATCAGGGTTACAAGAGACCCAGTACTTC
cdr3_aa: CASSRSGLQETQYF

j_call: TRBJ2-1
v_call: TRBV28
d_call: NA
clone_size: NA
cdr3_nt: TGTGCCAGCAGTTCCCATACAGGATACAATGAGCAGTTCTTC
cdr3_aa: CASSSHTGYNEQFF

j_call: TRBJ1-1
v_call: TRBV14
d_call: NA
clone_size: once
cdr3_nt: TGTGCCAGCAGCCACCAGAAAACGAACACTGAAGCTCTCTTT
cdr3_aa: CASSHQKTNTEALF

j_call: TRBJ1-5
v_call: TRBV12-3/TRBV12-4
d_call: NA
clone_size: NA
cdr3_nt: TGTGCCAGCAGCCGCCAGGGGCCCCAGCATTTT
cdr3_aa: CASSRQGPQHF

j_call: TRBJ1-1
v_call: TRBV5-1
d_call: NA
clone_size: few
cdr3_nt: TGCGCCAGCAGCTTGGCGTCAAGCTTGACTGAAGCTTTCTTT
cdr3_aa: CASSLASSLTEAFF

j_call: TRBJ2-7
v_call: TRBV11-2
d_call: NA
clone_size: NA
cdr3_nt: TGTGACAGCAGCTTAGTCGCAGGGGCCTACGAGCAGTACTTC
cdr3_aa: CDSSLVAGAYEQYF

j_call: TRBJ1-1
v_call: TRBV7-2
d_call: TRBD1
clone_size: many
cdr3_nt: TGTGCCAGCAGCTCCCAAACAGGGGGCACTGAAGCTTTCTTT
cdr3_aa: CASSSQTGGTEAFF

j_call: TRBJ1-5
v_call: TRBV7-2
d_call: NA
clone_size: few
cdr3_nt: TGTGCCAGCAGCCCGGGTACCCAGCCCCAGCATTTT
cdr3_aa: CASSPGTQPQHF

j_call: TRBJ1-1
v_call: TRBV7-9
d_call: TRBD1
clone_size: many
cdr3_nt: TGTGCCAGCAGACCCTTGGACAGGACGAACACTGAAGCTTTCTTT
cdr3_aa: CASRPLDRTNTEAFF

j_call: TRBJ2-7
v_call: TRBV29-1
d_call: NA
clone_size: few
cdr3_nt: TGCAGCATCCGGGACCTCTCCTACGAGCAGTACTTC
cdr3_aa: CSIRDLSYEQYF

j_call: TRBJ1-5
v_call: TRBV28
d_call: NA
clone_size: few
cdr3_nt: TGTGCCAGCAAGGGGGGTACGGGCAATCAGCCCCAGCATTTT
cdr3_aa: CASKGGTGNQPQHF

j_call: TRBJ2-3
v_call: TRBV7-9
d_call: NA
clone_size: many
cdr3_nt: TGTGCCAGCGGATCCACAGATACGCAGTATTTT
cdr3_aa: CASGSTDTQYF

j_call: TRBJ2-7
v_call: TRBV7-2
d_call: TRBD2
clone_size: many
cdr3_nt: TGTGCCAGCATAAGACTAGCGGGAGAGTATTACGAGCAGTACTTC
cdr3_aa: CASIRLAGEYYEQYF

j_call: TRBJ2-6
v_call: TRBV7-3
d_call: NA
clone_size: many
cdr3_nt: TGTGCCAGCAGCTTACGGGCAGGGGTTGGAGGGGCCAACGTCCTGACTTTC
cdr3_aa: CASSLRAGVGGANVLTF

j_call: TRBJ2-1
v_call: TRBV5-6
d_call: NA
clone_size: NA
cdr3_nt: TGTGCCAGCAGCCCCCCCCGGTGGGCGGGAAGGGCCTACAATGAGCAGTTCTTC
cdr3_aa: CASSPPRWAGRAYNEQFF

j_call: TRBJ1-1
v_call: TRBV19
d_call: NA
clone_size: few
cdr3_nt: TGTGCCAGTAGTAGAGAGGTGGAAGCTTTCTTT
cdr3_aa: CASSREVEAFF

j_call: TRBJ2-7
v_call: TRBV7-8
d_call: TRBD1
clone_size: many
cdr3_nt: TGTGCCAGCAGCCCCACAGGGGGTTACGAGCAGTACTTC
cdr3_aa: CASSPTGGYEQYF

j_call: TRBJ1-2
v_call: TRBV7-2
d_call: TRBD1
clone_size: many
cdr3_nt: TGTGCCAGCAGGCCTCGGGACAGGAACTATGGCTACACCTTC
cdr3_aa: CASRPRDRNYGYTF

j_call: TRBJ2-7
v_call: TRBV9
d_call: NA
clone_size: few
cdr3_nt: TGTGCCAGCAGCGCGGACCGGGACACCTTCTACGAGCAGTACTTC
cdr3_aa: CASSADRDTFYEQYF

j_call: TRBJ1-1
v_call: TRBV7-2
d_call: TRBD1
clone_size: many
cdr3_nt: TGTGCCAGCAGGCTAATCAACAGGGGGCCTGAAGCTTTCTTT
cdr3_aa: CASRLINRGPEAFF

j_call: TRBJ1-3
v_call: TRBV7-2
d_call: NA
clone_size: many
cdr3_nt: TGTGCCAGCAGCTTACGCAGCTCTGGAAACACCATATATTTT
cdr3_aa: CASSLRSSGNTIYF

j_call: TRBJ2-1
v_call: TRBV6-2/TRBV6-3
d_call: TRBD2
clone_size: few
cdr3_nt: TGTGCCAGCAGTTGGTGGGAGGGGACCTACAATGAGCAGTTCTTC
cdr3_aa: CASSWWEGTYNEQFF

j_call: TRBJ1-5
v_call: TRBV4-1
d_call: NA
clone_size: many
cdr3_nt: TGCGCCAGCAGCCAAGAAGGGAAGGGTCAGCCCCAGCATTTT
cdr3_aa: CASSQEGKGQPQHF

j_call: TRBJ2-7
v_call: TRBV7-8
d_call: TRBD1
clone_size: many
cdr3_nt: TGTGCCAGCAGCTTCTCGACAGGGGGCCACGAGCAGTACTTC
cdr3_aa: CASSFSTGGHEQYF

j_call: TRBJ2-3
v_call: TRBV27
d_call: NA
clone_size: few
cdr3_nt: TGTGCCAGCAGCGGTTACACAGATACGCAGTATTTT
cdr3_aa: CASSGYTDTQYF

j_call: TRBJ1-1
v_call: TRBV28
d_call: NA
clone_size: many
cdr3_nt: TGTGCCAGCGATAAACGTATGAACACTGAAGCTTTCTTT
cdr3_aa: CASDKRMNTEAFF

j_call: TRBJ1-1
v_call: TRBV20-1
d_call: NA
clone_size: many
cdr3_nt: TGCAGTGCTATCTCCTATCTTCAGGGAGGGACTGAAGCTTTCTTT
cdr3_aa: CSAISYLQGGTEAFF

j_call: TRBJ2-1
v_call: TRBV6-4
d_call: TRBD2
clone_size: many
cdr3_nt: TGTGCCAGCAGTGCCGCTAGCGGGCAGTCCTACAATGAGCAGTTCTTC
cdr3_aa: CASSAASGQSYNEQFF

j_call: TRBJ2-5
v_call: TRBV6-5
d_call: NA
clone_size: many
cdr3_nt: TGTGCCAGCAGTTACGGGGGAACCCAAGAGACCCAGTACTTC
cdr3_aa: CASSYGGTQETQYF

j_call: TRBJ2-4
v_call: TRBV7-2
d_call: NA
clone_size: many
cdr3_nt: TGTGCCAGCAGCTTAGATATGGGGTTGGAAAACATTCAGTACTTC
cdr3_aa: CASSLDMGLENIQYF

j_call: TRBJ1-1
v_call: TRBV3-1
d_call: NA
clone_size: NA
cdr3_nt: TGTGCCAGCAGCCAAACAAGGAAGAACACTGAAGCTTTCTTT
cdr3_aa: CASSQTRKNTEAFF

j_call: TRBJ1-5
v_call: TRBV6-6
d_call: NA
clone_size: many
cdr3_nt: TGTGCCAGCGTTCGGATTTCGGGAGAGTTTAGCAATCAGCCCCAGCATTTT
cdr3_aa: CASVRISGEFSNQPQHF

j_call: TRBJ1-5
v_call: TRBV20-1
d_call: NA
clone_size: few
cdr3_nt: TGCAGTGCTAGAGATGCAGGGGTGGGCAATCAGCCCCAGCATTTT
cdr3_aa: CSARDAGVGNQPQHF

j_call: TRBJ2-4
v_call: TRBV29-1
d_call: TRBD1
clone_size: NA
cdr3_nt: TGCAGCGTTGTAGCCGGGACAGGGGGCTCCGGTGTAGCCAAAAACATTCAGTACTTC
cdr3_aa: CSVVAGTGGSGVAKNIQYF

j_call: TRBJ1-1
v_call: TRBV11-1
d_call: NA
clone_size: NA
cdr3_nt: TGTGCCAGCAGCCCTGAAGCTTTCTTT
cdr3_aa: CASSPEAFF

j_call: TRBJ2-1
v_call: TRBV10-3
d_call: TRBD1
clone_size: NA
cdr3_nt: TGTGCCATCAGTGATCCGGACAGGGGATCCTACAATGAGCAGTTCTTC
cdr3_aa: CAISDPDRGSYNEQFF

j_call: TRBJ2-3
v_call: TRBV10-3
d_call: TRBD1
clone_size: NA
cdr3_nt: TGTGCCATCAGTTTCCGGACAGGGGGAGCAACAGATACGCAGTATTTT
cdr3_aa: CAISFRTGGATDTQYF

j_call: TRBJ2-5
v_call: TRBV5-6
d_call: NA
clone_size: many
cdr3_nt: TGTGCCAGCAGCTCCTGGGAAACCCAGTACTTC
cdr3_aa: CASSSWETQYF

j_call: TRBJ1-2
v_call: TRBV2
d_call: TRBD1
clone_size: NA
cdr3_nt: TGTGCCAGCAGTGAAGACAGGGGAGCTAACTATGGCTACACCTTC
cdr3_aa: CASSEDRGANYGYTF

j_call: TRBJ2-7
v_call: TRBV5-1
d_call: NA
clone_size: few
cdr3_nt: TGCGCCAGCAGCGCGGACGGCTACGAGCAGTACTTC
cdr3_aa: CASSADGYEQYF

j_call: TRBJ2-1
v_call: TRBV4-1
d_call: NA
clone_size: many
cdr3_nt: TGCGCCAGCAGCCAAGATCCCACAGGTTACAATGAGCAGTTCTTC
cdr3_aa: CASSQDPTGYNEQFF

j_call: TRBJ1-1
v_call: TRBV7-6
d_call: NA
clone_size: many
cdr3_nt: TGTGCCAGCAGCTGGGGAAGGGACACTGAAGCTTTCTTT
cdr3_aa: CASSWGRDTEAFF

j_call: TRBJ2-4
v_call: TRBV19
d_call: NA
clone_size: many
cdr3_nt: TGTGCCAGTAAAAACCTACAGGGTCCGGACATTCAGTACTTC
cdr3_aa: CASKNLQGPDIQYF

j_call: TRBJ2-1
v_call: TRBV7-2
d_call: NA
clone_size: many
cdr3_nt: TGTGCCAGTGCCCCGGGGTTGTTGGCATACAATGAGCAGTTCTTC
cdr3_aa: CASAPGLLAYNEQFF

j_call: TRBJ2-4
v_call: TRBV29-1
d_call: NA
clone_size: few
cdr3_nt: TGCAGCGTTTTGGGAAACATTCAGTACTTC
cdr3_aa: CSVLGNIQYF

j_call: TRBJ2-7
v_call: TRBV12-5
d_call: NA
clone_size: NA
cdr3_nt: TGTGCTAGTGGCTCAGGGGTTGGAGAGCAGTACTTC
cdr3_aa: CASGSGVGEQYF